This T cell receptor beta chain comes out of a study of shared clonotypes between healthy human individuals. Clones were read by immunoSEQ multiplex PCR, and TCRdb kept only the in-frame ones, dropping some. The sample has about 550,000 clones; over 95% are singletons. The CDR3 consists of 13 residues. V was clipped by 1 base and J by 5 bases, with 9 bases between them. In germline, CDR1 is MGHRA, CDR2 YSYEKL. Cells designated naive CD8 were CD45RO-negative and were positively selected for CCR7, with terminally differentiated effector memory CD45RA+ cells excluded. V is TRBV4-1 and J is TRBJ2-7; possibly TRBD2 for D (5 bases). This receptor was identified in a woman in her thirties in good health. The specimen sequenced was naive CD8+ T cells sorted from blood. This CDR3 is CASSQGVGDEQYF. CDR3 bases: TGCGCCAGCAGCCAAGGGGTGGGAGACGAGCAGTACTTC.